This T cell receptor (beta chain) derives from a study of T cells expressing NK-cell markers. Overall study context: Of eight sequenced donors, seven were HCMV-seropositive and one HCMV-seronegative. Study findings and constraints: NKG2C+ dominant clonotype frequencies in over 5 donors were about 1.0-8% of CD8+ T cells.

cDNA encoding TCR beta was synthesized via 5'RACE template switching incorporating UMIs. TCRdb reanalyzed the 5' RACE reads, giving one entry per CDR3 protein sequence and no DNA. The table lists some 600,000 distinct CDR3 sequences. Points on this clonotype: Its target is unknown.

Germline loops: CDR1 LGHNA, CDR2 YNFKEQ. The length of the CDR3 is 15 residues. The chain uses TRBV4-2 and TRBJ2-1; the TCRdb call, TRBD2, lacks DNA for checking. Sequencing was performed on blood T cells: a sorted CD56 or NKG2C T cell subset, CD4+ or CD8+ T cells, or bulk PBMC T cells (not recorded which). The source of this sequence is a man aged 18-30 years in good health. The CDR3 sequence: CASSRGGPTYNEQFF.